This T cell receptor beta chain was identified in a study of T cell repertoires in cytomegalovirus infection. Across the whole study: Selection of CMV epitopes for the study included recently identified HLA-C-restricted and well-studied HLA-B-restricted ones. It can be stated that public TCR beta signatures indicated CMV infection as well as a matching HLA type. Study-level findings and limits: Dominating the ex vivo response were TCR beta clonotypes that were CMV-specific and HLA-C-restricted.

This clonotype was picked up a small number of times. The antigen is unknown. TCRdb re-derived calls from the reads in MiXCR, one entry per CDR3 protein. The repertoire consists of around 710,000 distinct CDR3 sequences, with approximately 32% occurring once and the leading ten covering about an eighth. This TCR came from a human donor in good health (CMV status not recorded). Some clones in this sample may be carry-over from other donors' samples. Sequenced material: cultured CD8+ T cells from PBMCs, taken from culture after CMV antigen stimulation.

The CDR3 DNA reads as TGCGCCAGCAGCCAATGGGGCGCGGACACCGGGGAGCTGTTTTTT. Amino acid sequence: CASSQWGADTGELFF. The V gene is TRBV4-1, the J gene TRBJ2-2; the D gene is possibly TRBD1 (5 bases). Germline V gene sequence: CDR1 MGHRA, CDR2 YSYEKL. CDR3 length: 15 residues. The V and J ends lost 2 bases and 3 bases respectively, with 10 bases between them.